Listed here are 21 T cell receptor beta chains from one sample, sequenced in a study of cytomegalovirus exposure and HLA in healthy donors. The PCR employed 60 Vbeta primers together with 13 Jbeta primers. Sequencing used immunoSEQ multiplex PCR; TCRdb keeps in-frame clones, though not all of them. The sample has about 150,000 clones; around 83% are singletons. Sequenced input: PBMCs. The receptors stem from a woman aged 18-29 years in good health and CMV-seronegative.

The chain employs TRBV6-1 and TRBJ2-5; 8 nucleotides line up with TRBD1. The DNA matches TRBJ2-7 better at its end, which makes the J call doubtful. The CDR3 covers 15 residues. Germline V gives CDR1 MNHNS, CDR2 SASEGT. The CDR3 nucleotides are TGTGCCAGCACAGGACAGGGCCAAGGGGCCTACGAGCAGTACTTC. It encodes CASTGQGQGAYEQYF.

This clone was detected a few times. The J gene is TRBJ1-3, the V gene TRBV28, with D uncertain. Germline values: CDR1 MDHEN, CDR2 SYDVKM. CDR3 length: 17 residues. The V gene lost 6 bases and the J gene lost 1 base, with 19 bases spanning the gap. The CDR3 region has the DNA TGTGCCAGCAGCCGAGTGTTGCGGGTTGGGTCTGGAAACACCATATATTTT. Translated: CASSRVLRVGSGNTIYF.

CDR3 bases: TGTGCCAGCAGCGTAGGGCACGACCAAGAGACCCAGTACTTC. Translated, it gives CASSVGHDQETQYF. The chain couples TRBV9 to TRBJ2-5; no reliable D call. The germline gives CDR1 SGDLS, CDR2 YYNGEE. CDR3 length: 14 amino acids. Trimming stripped 0 bases from V and 0 bases from J, with 6 bases between.

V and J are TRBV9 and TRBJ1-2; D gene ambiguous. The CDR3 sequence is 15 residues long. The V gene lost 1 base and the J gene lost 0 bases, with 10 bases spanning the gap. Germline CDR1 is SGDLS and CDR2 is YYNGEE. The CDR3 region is CASSVYSTTNYGYTF. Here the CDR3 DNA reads TGTGCCAGCAGCGTATATTCCACTACTAACTATGGCTACACCTTC.

Here the CDR3 reads CASSLAGLAGGLLEQFF. The CDR3 bases are TGCGCCAGCAGCTTGGCCGGACTAGCGGGGGGGCTTTTAGAGCAGTTCTTC. J is TRBJ2-1 and V is TRBV5-1; TRBD2 agrees at 15 bases. Germline V gene lookup returns CDR1 SGHRS and CDR2 YFSETQ. The ends lost 0 bases at V and 10 bases at J; junction bases unmatched: 8. This CDR3 spans 17 amino acids. The full variable domain, rest sourced from reference TRBV5-1 and TRBJ2-1, is KAGVTQTPRYLIKTRGQQVTLSCSPISGHRSVSWYQQTPGQGLQFLFEYFSETQRNKGNFPGRFSGRQFSNSRSEMNVSTLELGDSALYLCASSLAGLAGGLLEQFFGPGTRLTVL.

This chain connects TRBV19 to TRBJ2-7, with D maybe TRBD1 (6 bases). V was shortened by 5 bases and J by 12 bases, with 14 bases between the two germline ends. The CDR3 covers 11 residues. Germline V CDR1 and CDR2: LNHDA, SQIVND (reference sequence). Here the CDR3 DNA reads TGTGCCAGTAGTCCCAGGGACATCCTGTACTTC. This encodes CASSPRDILYF.

Here the CDR3 reads CASSEREDRREQYF. The CDR3 nucleotides read TGTGCCAGCAGTGAGCGGGAGGACCGGCGTGAGCAGTACTTC. The V gene is TRBV2, the J gene TRBJ2-5; 8 bases fit TRBD2. The CDR3 consists of 14 residues. The germline V gene encodes CDR1 SNHLY and CDR2 FYNNEI. Germline trimming cut 3 bases from V and 11 bases from J; bases unmatched to any gene: 11.

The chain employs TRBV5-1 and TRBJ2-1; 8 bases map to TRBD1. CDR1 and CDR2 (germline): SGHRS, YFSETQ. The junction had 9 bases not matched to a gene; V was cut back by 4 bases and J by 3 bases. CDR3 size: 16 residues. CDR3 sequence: CASSPSGGEGYNEQFF. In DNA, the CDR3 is TGCGCCAGCAGCCCCTCAGGGGGCGAGGGCTACAATGAGCAGTTCTTC.

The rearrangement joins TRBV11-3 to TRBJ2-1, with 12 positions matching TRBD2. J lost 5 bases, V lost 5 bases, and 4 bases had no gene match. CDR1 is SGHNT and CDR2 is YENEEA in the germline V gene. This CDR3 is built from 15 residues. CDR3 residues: CASSPRTSGNNEQFF. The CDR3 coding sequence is TGTGCCAGCAGCCCCCGGACTAGCGGGAACAATGAGCAGTTCTTC.

CDR3 nucleotide sequence: TGTGCCAGCTCACCGCGGGACGAGCAGTACTTC. Translated: CASSPRDEQYF. The gene calls are TRBV18 and TRBJ2-7; D is perhaps TRBD2 (5 bases). V dropped 3 bases and J dropped 5 bases, with 5 bases sitting between them. CDR3 size: 11 residues. CDR1 is KGHSH, CDR2 LQKENI, per germline. The full variable domain, its missing parts supplied by reference TRBV18 and TRBJ2-7, is NAGVMQNPRHLVRRRGQEARLRCSPMKGHSHVYWYRQLPEEGLKFMVYLQKENIIDESGMPKERFSAEFPKEGPSILRIQQVVRGDSAAYFCASSPRDEQYFGPGTRLTVT.

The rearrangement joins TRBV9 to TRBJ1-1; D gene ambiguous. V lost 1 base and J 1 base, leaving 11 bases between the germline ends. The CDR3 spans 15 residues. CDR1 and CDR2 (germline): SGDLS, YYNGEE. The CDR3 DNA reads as TGTGCCAGCAGCGTAATGTCCGAGGGGAACACTGAAGCTTTCTTT. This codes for CASSVMSEGNTEAFF.

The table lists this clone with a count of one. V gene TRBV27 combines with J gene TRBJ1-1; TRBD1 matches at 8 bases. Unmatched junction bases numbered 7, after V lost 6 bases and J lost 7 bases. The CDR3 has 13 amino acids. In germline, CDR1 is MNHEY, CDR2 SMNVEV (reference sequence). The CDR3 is CASRFTGGVEAFF. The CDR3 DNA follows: TGTGCCAGCAGATTCACAGGGGGAGTTGAAGCTTTCTTT.

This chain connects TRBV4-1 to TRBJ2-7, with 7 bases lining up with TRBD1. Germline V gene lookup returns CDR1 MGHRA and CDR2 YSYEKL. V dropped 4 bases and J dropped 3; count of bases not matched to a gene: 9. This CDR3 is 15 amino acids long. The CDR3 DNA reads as TGCGCCAGCAGCCTAGAAGACAGGGCGGACTACGAGCAGTACTTC. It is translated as CASSLEDRADYEQYF.

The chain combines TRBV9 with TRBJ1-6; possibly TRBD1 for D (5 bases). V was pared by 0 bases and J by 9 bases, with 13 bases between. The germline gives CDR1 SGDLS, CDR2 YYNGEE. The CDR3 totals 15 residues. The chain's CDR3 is CASSVDQVGLSPLHF. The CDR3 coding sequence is TGTGCCAGCAGCGTAGATCAGGTGGGGCTTTCACCCCTCCACTTT. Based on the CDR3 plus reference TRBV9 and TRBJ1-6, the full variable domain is DSGVTQTPKHLITATGQRVTLRCSPRSGDLSVYWYQQSLDQGLQFLIQYYNGEERAKGNILERFSAQQFPDLHSELNLSSLELGDSALYFCASSVDQVGLSPLHFGNGTRLTVT.

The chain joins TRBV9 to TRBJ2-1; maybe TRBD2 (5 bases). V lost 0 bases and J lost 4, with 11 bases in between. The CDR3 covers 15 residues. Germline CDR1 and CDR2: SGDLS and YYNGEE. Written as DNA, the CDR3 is TGTGCCAGCAGCGTAGGAGTAGCGCTGTACAATGAGCAGTTCTTC. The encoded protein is CASSVGVALYNEQFF.

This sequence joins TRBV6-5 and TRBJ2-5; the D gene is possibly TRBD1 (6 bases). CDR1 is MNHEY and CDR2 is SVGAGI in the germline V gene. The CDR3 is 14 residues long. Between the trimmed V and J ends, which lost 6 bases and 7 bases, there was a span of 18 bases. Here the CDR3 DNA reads TGTGCCAGCAGGATACAGGGTGGGGGACGGACCCAGTACTTC. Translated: CASRIQGGGRTQYF.

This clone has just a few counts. The CDR3 DNA is TGTGCCAGCAGCTTAGAACGTTATTTAGGAGAGAACACTGAAGCTTTCTTT. Encoded protein: CASSLERYLGENTEAFF. The chain couples TRBV13 to TRBJ1-1; unclear D gene. The V and J ends lost 1 base and 1 base respectively, with 16 bases between them. The CDR3 is 17 amino acids. CDR1 PRHDT and CDR2 FYEKMQ come from the germline V gene (reference sequence).

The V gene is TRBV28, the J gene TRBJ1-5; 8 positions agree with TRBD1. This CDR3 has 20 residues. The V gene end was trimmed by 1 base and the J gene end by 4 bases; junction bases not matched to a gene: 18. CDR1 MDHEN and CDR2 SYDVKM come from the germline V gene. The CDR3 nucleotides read TGTGCCAGCAGTTTATCGTTTGCGCCCCTCGACAGGGGACAAAATCAGCCCCAGCATTTT. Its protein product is CASSLSFAPLDRGQNQPQHF.

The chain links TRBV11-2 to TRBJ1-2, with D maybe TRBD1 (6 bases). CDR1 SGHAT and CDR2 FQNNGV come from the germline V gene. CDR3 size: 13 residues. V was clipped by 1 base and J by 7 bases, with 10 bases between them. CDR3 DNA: TGTGCCAGCAGCTTAGGGGGGCCTTTTGGCTACACCTTC. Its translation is CASSLGGPFGYTF.

CDR3 residues: CASSVSSGGLSSYNEQFF. In DNA, the CDR3 is TGTGCCAGCAGCGTGTCCTCAGGGGGCCTAAGCTCCTACAATGAGCAGTTCTTC. The chain uses TRBV9 and TRBJ2-1, with 8 bases aligning to TRBD1. In germline, CDR1 is SGDLS, CDR2 YYNGEE. J was trimmed by 0 bases and V by 2 bases; bases with no gene match: 10. The CDR3 sequence is 18 residues long.

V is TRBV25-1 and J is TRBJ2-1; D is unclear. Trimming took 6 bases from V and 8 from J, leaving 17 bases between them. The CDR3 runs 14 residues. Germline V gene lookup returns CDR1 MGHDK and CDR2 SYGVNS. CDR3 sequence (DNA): TGTGCCAGCAGCGCTTGGCAGATCGAACATGAGCAGTTCTTC. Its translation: CASSAWQIEHEQFF.